A selection of T cell receptor beta chains follows, all from one sample in a study of T cells in Graves' hyperthyroidism and ophthalmopathy. TCRdb re-called the multiplex PCR reads through MiXCR, storing one row per CDR3 protein. The sample comprises fewer than 250,000 distinct CDR3 sequences, over 15% of which are singletons, and around 28% rests with the top ten. The sequenced sample was blood. The receptor set was obtained from a woman aged 18-30 years with Graves' ophthalmopathy. Each CDR3 is given with its conserved first and last residue.

v_gene	CDR3aa
TRBV4-1	CASKSSGTGGTYEQYF
TRBV28	CASSFWDDYNTGELFF
TRBV20-1	CSASPILSTGDNSPLHF
TRBV29-1	CSSSYNEQFF
TRBV4-1	CASSHYKGNEKLFF
TRBV7-2	CASSLAGTGYEQFF
TRBV28	CASSPIGTGGYEKLFF
TRBV11-2	CASSGLTGASYEQYF
TRBV2	CAGRTGFGNQPQHF
TRBV7-9	CASSLGLPDEAFF
TRBV5-1	CASSSLGGAGETQYF
TRBV11-2	CASSPRLAGGLGSYEQYF
TRBV30	CAWTTGGGYTF
TRBV6-1	CASSETSFEQYF
TRBV18	CASSPLGAEASGNTIYF
TRBV5-1	CASSLRPTGNTGELFF
TRBV28	CASSSPSGGAGNTIYF
TRBV27	CASSLLLGSTDTQYF
TRBV6-5	CASSYDLRESYNEQFF
TRBV6-5	CASSSPTSGRRETQYF
TRBV6-1	CASIRQGRGTDTQYF
TRBV7-8	CASSFLGWEGYEQYF
TRBV12-3/TRBV12-4	CASTLFVGSNQPQHF
TRBV2	CASIPGLSAGAYEQYF
TRBV7-2	CASSLNGATNEKLFF
TRBV7-9	CASSLKGQRRGGTDTQYF
TRBV27	CASSFTSYNEQFF
TRBV5-1	CASSSQGVGEQFF
TRBV5-4	CASSANLRAQYF
TRBV28	CASSFFDRGYGYTF
TRBV12-3/TRBV12-4	CASTGTGAREQYF
TRBV6-1	CASSYPMGQGAYEQYF
TRBV4-1	CASSQGLRNTGELFF
TRBV27	CASRDDTGELFF
TRBV4-1	CASSRRGANTEAFF
TRBV27	CASRTGLLNYNEQFF
TRBV11-2	CASSSGRTGVNEQYF
TRBV27	CASSFRGGNQPQHF
TRBV12-5	CASGLGSGVSGANVLTF
TRBV30	CAVHGMTDTQYF
TRBV6-1	CASSVDFYEQYF
TRBV28	CASSPMVFGLHNEQFF
TRBV5-1	CASSPRAGDTEAFF
TRBV29-1	CSVDVTGLAGHNEQFF
TRBV20-1	CSALDRVDYNSPLHF
TRBV7-2	CASTPSYEQFF
TRBV28	CASSPLKFGYTF
TRBV15	CATSRDRWSSYNEQFF
TRBV11-2	CASGAGGDTEAFF
TRBV12-3/TRBV12-4	CASSLRGLGGYTF
TRBV19	CASSIGVAGGTTDTQYF
TRBV5-8	CASSLKGEETQYF
TRBV11-2	CASSRIISGRAWDEQFF
TRBV20-1	CSLTSGESYEQYF
TRBV7-2	CASSAGGHTEAFF
TRBV6-1	CASKERFSSYEQYF
TRBV5-1	CASSSGSLNTGELFF
TRBV2	CASRASGALPEAFF
TRBV4-1	CASSQLRRGGSSTDTQYF